This T cell receptor (beta chain) was sequenced for a study of shared clonotypes between healthy human individuals. Study as a whole: Donors had three CD4 naive, three CD4 memory, two CD8 naive and one CD8 memory plate apiece. Study-level findings and limits: Four donors had about 5.1% of their naive CD4 clonotypes in common.

In regard to this clone: What it recognizes is unknown.

CDR3 length: 16 residues. Trimming shortened V by 1 base and J by 2 bases, and 12 bases separated the two germline ends. Germline loops: CDR1 MDHEN, CDR2 SYDVKM. The data were produced by immunoSEQ multiplex PCR, yet TCRdb's version contains in-frame clones alone and is incomplete. The data hold under 2,000,000 clones, with roughly 95% observed a single time. Terminally differentiated effector memory CD45RA+ cells were excluded by CCR7 positive selection of CD45RO-negative cells. V is TRBV28 and J is TRBJ1-3; D ambiguous. The sequencing sample was made of naive CD8+ T cells sorted from blood. The TCR comes from a man younger than 30 in good health. The CDR3 DNA is TGTGCCAGCAGTTTATCCGGCGGGTGGGCTGGAAACACCATATATTTT. Its protein is CASSLSGGWAGNTIYF.